These T cell receptor beta chains were read from a single sample in a study of cytomegalovirus exposure and HLA in healthy donors. Method: immunoSEQ multiplex PCR; TCRdb's copy keeps in-frame clones and lacks some. Of more than 95,000 clones in the sample, 83% were seen once. The specimen sequenced was PBMCs. Receptors were obtained from a man younger than 35 in good health and CMV-seronegative. The CDR3 runs from the conserved cysteine through the conserved F or W. D genes are given only for firm matches. Rows give clone size only sometimes, using once, few, many, or a class for an expanded clone.

-	16	TRBJ1-1	-	TRBV5-1	TGCGCCAGCAGCTGGAGCTTGAGTAGCAGGAACACTGAAGCTTTCTTT	CASSWSLSSRNTEAFF
-	15	TRBJ2-3	TRBD2	TRBV7-3	TGTGCCAGCCGACCTCCGGGACTAGCAACAGATACGCAGTATTTT	CASRPPGLATDTQYF
few	18	TRBJ2-2	TRBD1	TRBV11-2	TGTGCCAGCAGCTTCTCCCCGGACAGGGGGCATAGCACCGGGGAGCTGTTTTTT	CASSFSPDRGHSTGELFF
-	17	TRBJ2-3	TRBD1	TRBV7-3	TGTGCCAGCAGCCTAGATTCGGGACAGGGGATGCCAGATACGCAGTATTTT	CASSLDSGQGMPDTQYF
-	14	TRBJ1-5	-	TRBV7-6	TGTGCCAGCAGCTTAGGAGCTCTAAATCAGCCCCAGCATTTT	CASSLGALNQPQHF
-	13	TRBJ2-7	TRBD1	TRBV27	TGTGCCAGCAGTGGGACAGGGACCTACGAGCAGTACTTC	CASSGTGTYEQYF
-	16	TRBJ1-3	-	TRBV4-3	TGCGCCAGCAGCCCCAGCTCACGGGACTCTGGAAACACCATATATTTT	CASSPSSRDSGNTIYF
-	15	TRBJ2-7	TRBD2	TRBV4-2	TGTGCCAGCAGCCCTCCGGGGACTAGCGCCTACGAGCAGTACTTC	CASSPPGTSAYEQYF
-	15	TRBJ2-1	TRBD2	TRBV5-1	TGCGCCAGCAGCTTCACCGGGGGGGTGTACAATGAGCAGTTCTTC	CASSFTGGVYNEQFF
-	15	TRBJ2-3	-	TRBV7-6	TGTGCCAGCAGCTTAGCTTGGGCTAGCACAGATACGCAGTATTTT	CASSLAWASTDTQYF
few	14	TRBJ2-1	-	TRBV7-9	TGTGCCAGCAGCGACAGGGAGGAGGGACCTGAGCAGTTCTTC	CASSDREEGPEQFF
-	14	TRBJ2-1	TRBD2	TRBV10-1	TGCGCCAGCAGTGTTACTAGCGGGACTCGTGAGCAGTTCTTC	CASSVTSGTREQFF
-	16	TRBJ2-2	TRBD2	TRBV7-9	TGTGCCAGCAGCTCGGGCCTAGCGGGAGGAACCGGGGAGCTGTTTTTT	CASSSGLAGGTGELFF
-	15	TRBJ2-7	TRBD2	TRBV27	TGTGCCAGCAGTTTGACTAGCGGGTTCCGCTACGAGCAGTACTTC	CASSLTSGFRYEQYF
-	14	TRBJ2-7	TRBD1	TRBV28	TGTGCCAGCAGAACAGGGGGAGAGACCTACGAGCAGTACTTC	CASRTGGETYEQYF
-	15	TRBJ2-3	TRBD2	TRBV6-5	TGTGCCAGCAGTTTGACTAGCGGGAGCACAGATACGCAGTATTTT	CASSLTSGSTDTQYF
-	14	TRBJ2-7	-	TRBV7-8	TGTGCCAGCAGCTTCTTAGCGGCCACCTACGAGCAGTACTTC	CASSFLAATYEQYF
-	14	TRBJ2-1	-	TRBV18	TGTGCCAGCTCTTCCGGGACTCCTCACAATGAGCAGTTCTTC	CASSSGTPHNEQFF
-	13	TRBJ1-2	-	TRBV27	TGTGCCAGCAGCCAGACAGAGAACTATGGCTACACCTTC	CASSQTENYGYTF
-	15	TRBJ2-2	-	TRBV9	TGTGCCAGCAGCTCTCAGGGGCCGAACACCGGGGAGCTGTTTTTT	CASSSQGPNTGELFF
-	17	TRBJ2-3	-	TRBV5-5	TGTGCCAGCAGCTTGGGCAACCTAGGGGGTTTCACAGATACGCAGTATTTT	CASSLGNLGGFTDTQYF
-	15	TRBJ1-1	-	TRBV28	TGTGCCCACGGAAGCGTCATCCGGGGGAACACTGAAGCTTTCTTT	CAHGSVIRGNTEAFF
once	14	TRBJ2-7	TRBD2	TRBV5-4	TGTGCCAGCACCCGGACTAGCGGGAGTTACGAGCAGTACTTC	CASTRTSGSYEQYF
-	13	TRBJ1-5	-	TRBV19	TGTGCCAGTAGTATTTTGGTACAGCAGCCCCAGCATTTT	CASSILVQQPQHF
-	14	TRBJ2-7	-	TRBV6-5	TGTGCCAGCAGTTACGATGCTAGCATGGTCGAGCAGTACTTC	CASSYDASMVEQYF
-	12	TRBJ1-2	-	TRBV5-4	TGTGCCAGCAGCTTGATGAGGAATGGCTACACCTTC	CASSLMRNGYTF
-	16	TRBJ2-7	TRBD2	TRBV6-5	TGTGCCAGCAGTTACTCCCAAAGCGGGAGCTCCTACGAGCAGTACTTC	CASSYSQSGSSYEQYF
-	14	TRBJ1-6	TRBD1	TRBV28	TGTGCCAGCAGTACGGACAGGGTCGATTCACCCCTCCACTTT	CASSTDRVDSPLHF
-	13	TRBJ2-1	TRBD2	TRBV25-1	TGTGCCAGCCTAGCGGGAGGGTACAATGAGCAGTTCTTC	CASLAGGYNEQFF
-	15	TRBJ2-7	TRBD2	TRBV19	TGTGCCAGTAGTATGTGGCTAGCGGGAGCCTACGAGCAGTACTTC	CASSMWLAGAYEQYF
-	14	TRBJ1-2	TRBD1	TRBV10-2	TGCGCCAGCACTTTAACAGGGGCCGCGGGCGGCTACACCTTC	CASTLTGAAGGYTF
few	16	TRBJ1-5	-	TRBV28	TGTGCCAGCACCTCGATGTGGGGCAGGGGCAATCAGCCCCAGCATTTT	CASTSMWGRGNQPQHF
-	15	TRBJ1-1	-	TRBV9	TGTGCCAGCGGGCTCGGAACGACGATGAACACTGAAGCTTTCTTT	CASGLGTTMNTEAFF
-	16	TRBJ2-3	TRBD2	TRBV5-1	TGCGCCAGCAGCCCCGGGACTAGCGGGAGTGGAGATACGCAGTATTTT	CASSPGTSGSGDTQYF
-	16	TRBJ2-7	-	TRBV7-6	TGTGCCAGCAGCTTAGCGACGGTGGGGGGATCGGGCGAGCAGTACTTC	CASSLATVGGSGEQYF
-	15	TRBJ2-6	-	TRBV27	TGTGCCAGCAGTCTCAGGGGTTATGGGGCTGACGTCCTGACTTTC	CASSLRGYGADVLTF
-	16	TRBJ2-1	TRBD2	TRBV11-2	TGTGCCAGCAGCTTAGGCCTAGCGGGAGGGATCAATGAGCAGTTCTTC	CASSLGLAGGINEQFF
-	14	TRBJ1-5	-	TRBV9	TGTGCCAGCAGCGAGGGGCTGGGGGGTAGGCCCCAGCATTTT	CASSEGLGGRPQHF
-	13	TRBJ2-3	TRBD1	TRBV19	TGTGCCGCTCAGGACAGGGTGACAGATACGCAGTATTTT	CAAQDRVTDTQYF
-	14	TRBJ2-3	TRBD2	TRBV28	TGTGCCAGCACCCACGGGAGGGCCAAAGATACGCAGTATTTT	CASTHGRAKDTQYF
-	14	TRBJ1-1	-	TRBV28	TGTGCCAGCAGTTTACACGGTCTGAACACTGAAGCTTTCTTT	CASSLHGLNTEAFF
-	13	TRBJ1-1	-	TRBV14	TGTGCCAGCAGCCCAATCGACAGGACGGAAGCTTTCTTT	CASSPIDRTEAFF
-	13	TRBJ2-3	-	TRBV7-8	TGTGCCAGCAGCCTTAGCGGAACAGATACGCAGTATTTT	CASSLSGTDTQYF
-	15	TRBJ2-7	TRBD1	TRBV7-9	TGTGCCAGCCAGGACTCCGGGACAGGGACCTACGAGCAGTACTTC	CASQDSGTGTYEQYF
-	15	TRBJ1-1	TRBD1	TRBV27	TGTGCCAGCAGTATAAGGACAGGGGGGAACACTGAAGCTTTCTTT	CASSIRTGGNTEAFF
-	17	TRBJ1-2	TRBD1	TRBV5-1	TGCGCCAGCAGCTTGGACAGGGGATCCCAGGTGGCCTATGGCTACACCTTC	CASSLDRGSQVAYGYTF
-	14	TRBJ1-1	-	TRBV6-6	TGTGCCAGCAGTTTACCGGGGAGCGGCACTGAAGCTTTCTTT	CASSLPGSGTEAFF
-	14	TRBJ2-7	TRBD2	TRBV7-2	TGTGCCAGCAGCCCGCTAGCGGGAGTTTACGAGCAGTACTTC	CASSPLAGVYEQYF
-	19	TRBJ2-5	TRBD2	TRBV28	TGTGCCAGCAGTTTGGGGCGTGGTGGGCTAGCGGGAAAGAAAGAGACCCAGTACTTC	CASSLGRGGLAGKKETQYF
-	13	TRBJ2-2	TRBD1	TRBV5-5	TGTGCCTTTACAGGGGATCGTACCGGGGAGCTGTTTTTT	CAFTGDRTGELFF
-	13	TRBJ2-5	-	TRBV2	TGTGCCAGCAGTGCGCAGGGCCGAGAGACCCAGTACTTC	CASSAQGRETQYF